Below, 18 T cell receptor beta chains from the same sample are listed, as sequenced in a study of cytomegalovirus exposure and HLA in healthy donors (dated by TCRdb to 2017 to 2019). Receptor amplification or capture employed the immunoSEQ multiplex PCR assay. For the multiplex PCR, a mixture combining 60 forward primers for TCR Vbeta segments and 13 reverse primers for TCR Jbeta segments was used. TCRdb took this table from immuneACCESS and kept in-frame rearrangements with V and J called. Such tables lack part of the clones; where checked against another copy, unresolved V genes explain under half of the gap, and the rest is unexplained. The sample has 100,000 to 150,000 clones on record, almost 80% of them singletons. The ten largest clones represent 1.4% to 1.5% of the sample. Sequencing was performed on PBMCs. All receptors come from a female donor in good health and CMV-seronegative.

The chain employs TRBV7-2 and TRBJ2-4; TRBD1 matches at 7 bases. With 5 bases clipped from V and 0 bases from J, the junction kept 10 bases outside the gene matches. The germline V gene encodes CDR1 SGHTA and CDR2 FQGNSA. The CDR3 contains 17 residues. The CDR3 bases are TGTGCCAGCAGCGCTACAACGGGGACAGTAGCCAAAAACATTCAGTACTTC. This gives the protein CASSATTGTVAKNIQYF.

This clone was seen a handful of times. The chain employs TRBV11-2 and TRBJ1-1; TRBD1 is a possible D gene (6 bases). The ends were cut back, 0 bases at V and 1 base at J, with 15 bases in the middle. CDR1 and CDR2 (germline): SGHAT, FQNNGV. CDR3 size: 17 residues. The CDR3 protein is CASSLESLRTANTEAFF. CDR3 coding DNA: TGTGCCAGCAGCTTAGAAAGTTTACGGACAGCGAACACTGAAGCTTTCTTT. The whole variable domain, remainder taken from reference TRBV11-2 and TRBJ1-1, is EAGVAQSPRYKIIEKRQSVAFWCNPISGHATLYWYQQILGQGPKLLIQFQNNGVVDDSQLPKDRFSAERLKGVDSTLKIQPAKLEDSAVYLCASSLESLRTANTEAFFGQGTRLTVV.

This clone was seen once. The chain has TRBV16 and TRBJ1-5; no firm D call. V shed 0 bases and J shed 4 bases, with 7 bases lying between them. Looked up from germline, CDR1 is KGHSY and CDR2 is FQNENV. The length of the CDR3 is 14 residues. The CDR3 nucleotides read TGTGCCAGCAGCCAATCGGAGGAAAATCAGCCCCAGCATTTT. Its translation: CASSQSEENQPQHF. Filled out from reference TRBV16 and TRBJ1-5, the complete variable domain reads GEEVAQTPKHLVRGEGQKAKLYCAPIKGHSYVFWYQQVLKNEFKFLISFQNENVFDETGMPKERFSAKCLPNSPCSLEIQATKLEDSAVYFCASSQSEENQPQHFGDGTRLSIL.

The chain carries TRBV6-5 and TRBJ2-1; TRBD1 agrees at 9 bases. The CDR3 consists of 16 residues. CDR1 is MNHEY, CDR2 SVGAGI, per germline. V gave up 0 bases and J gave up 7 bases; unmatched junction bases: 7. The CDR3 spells CASSYSRDRVWNEQFF. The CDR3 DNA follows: TGTGCCAGCAGTTACTCAAGGGACAGGGTTTGGAATGAGCAGTTCTTC.

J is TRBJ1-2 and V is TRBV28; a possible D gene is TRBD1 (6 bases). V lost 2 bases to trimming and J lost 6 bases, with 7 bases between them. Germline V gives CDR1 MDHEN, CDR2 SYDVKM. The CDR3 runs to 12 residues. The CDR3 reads CASSLKGDGYTF. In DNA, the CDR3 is TGTGCCAGCAGTTTAAAGGGGGATGGCTACACCTTC.

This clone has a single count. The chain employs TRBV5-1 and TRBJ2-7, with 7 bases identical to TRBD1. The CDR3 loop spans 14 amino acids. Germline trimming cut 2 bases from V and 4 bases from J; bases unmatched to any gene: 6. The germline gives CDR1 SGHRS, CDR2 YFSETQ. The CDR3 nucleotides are TGCGCCAGCAGCTTAAGGGGGCTGGAGTACGAGCAGTACTTC. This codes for CASSLRGLEYEQYF.

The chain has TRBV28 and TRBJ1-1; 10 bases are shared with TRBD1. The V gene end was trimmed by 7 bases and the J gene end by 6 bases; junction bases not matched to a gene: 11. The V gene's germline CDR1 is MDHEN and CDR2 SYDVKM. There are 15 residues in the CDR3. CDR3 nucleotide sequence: TGTGCCAGCATTATTTGGGGACAGGGGTTATCTGAAGCTTTCTTT. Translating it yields CASIIWGQGLSEAFF.

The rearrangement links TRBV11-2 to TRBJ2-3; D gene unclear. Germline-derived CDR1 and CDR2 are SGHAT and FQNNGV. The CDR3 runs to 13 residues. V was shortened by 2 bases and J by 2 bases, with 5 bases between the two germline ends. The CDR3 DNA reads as TGTGCCAGCAGCTTAACATTCACAGATACGCAGTATTTT. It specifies CASSLTFTDTQYF.

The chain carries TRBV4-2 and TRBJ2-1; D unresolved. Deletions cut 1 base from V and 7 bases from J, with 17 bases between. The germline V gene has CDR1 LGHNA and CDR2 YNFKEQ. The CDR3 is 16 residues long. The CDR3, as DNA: TGTGCCAGCAGCCAAGGGTTGCCCCCAGGAAGGAATGAGCAGTTCTTC. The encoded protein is CASSQGLPPGRNEQFF.

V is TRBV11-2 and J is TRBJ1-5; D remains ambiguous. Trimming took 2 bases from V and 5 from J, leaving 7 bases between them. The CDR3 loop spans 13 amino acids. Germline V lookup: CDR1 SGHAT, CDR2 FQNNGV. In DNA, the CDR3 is TGTGCCAGCAGCTTATGGGAGGATCAGCCCCAGCATTTT. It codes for CASSLWEDQPQHF.

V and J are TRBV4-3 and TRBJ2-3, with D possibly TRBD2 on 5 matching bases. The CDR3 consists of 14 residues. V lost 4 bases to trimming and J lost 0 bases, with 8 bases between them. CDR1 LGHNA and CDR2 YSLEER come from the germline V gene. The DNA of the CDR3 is TGCGCCAGCAGCCGCAGCGGAAGCACAGATACGCAGTATTTT. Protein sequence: CASSRSGSTDTQYF.

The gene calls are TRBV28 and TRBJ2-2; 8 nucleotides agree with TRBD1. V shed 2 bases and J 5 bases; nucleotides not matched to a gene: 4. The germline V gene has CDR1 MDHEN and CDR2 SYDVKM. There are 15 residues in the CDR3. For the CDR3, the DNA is TGTGCCAGCAGTTTACTTACAGGGGGAACCGGGGAGCTGTTTTTT. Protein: CASSLLTGGTGELFF.

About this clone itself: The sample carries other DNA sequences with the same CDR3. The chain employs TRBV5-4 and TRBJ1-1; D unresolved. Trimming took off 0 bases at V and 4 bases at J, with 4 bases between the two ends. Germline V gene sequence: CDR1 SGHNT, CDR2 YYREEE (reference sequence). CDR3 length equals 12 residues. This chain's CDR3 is CASSLESTEAFF. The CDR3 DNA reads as TGTGCCAGCAGCTTGGAGAGCACTGAAGCTTTCTTT.

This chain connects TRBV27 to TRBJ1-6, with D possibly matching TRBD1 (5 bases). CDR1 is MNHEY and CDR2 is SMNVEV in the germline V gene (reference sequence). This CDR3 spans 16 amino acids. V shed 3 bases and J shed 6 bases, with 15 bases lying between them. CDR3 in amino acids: CASSFRPLDTNSPLHF. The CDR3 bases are TGTGCCAGCAGTTTCCGACCTTTGGACACTAATTCACCCCTCCACTTT.

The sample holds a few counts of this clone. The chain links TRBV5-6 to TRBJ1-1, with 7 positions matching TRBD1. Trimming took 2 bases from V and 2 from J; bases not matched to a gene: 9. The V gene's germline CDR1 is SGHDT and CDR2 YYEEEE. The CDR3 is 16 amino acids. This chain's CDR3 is CASSFSQGQPNTEAFF. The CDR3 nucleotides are TGTGCCAGCAGCTTTTCACAGGGGCAGCCCAACACTGAAGCTTTCTTT.

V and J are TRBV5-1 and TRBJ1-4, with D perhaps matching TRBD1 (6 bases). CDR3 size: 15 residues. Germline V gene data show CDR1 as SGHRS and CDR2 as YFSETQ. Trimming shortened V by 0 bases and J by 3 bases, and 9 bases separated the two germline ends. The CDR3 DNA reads TGCGCCAGCAGCTTGGCCGGGACACCTAATGAAAAACTGTTTTTT. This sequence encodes CASSLAGTPNEKLFF.

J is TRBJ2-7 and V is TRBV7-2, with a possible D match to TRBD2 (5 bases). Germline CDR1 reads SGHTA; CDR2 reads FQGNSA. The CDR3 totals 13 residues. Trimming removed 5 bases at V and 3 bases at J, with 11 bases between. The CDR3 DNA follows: TGTGCCAGCAGCCCTCGGACTGACTACGAGCAGTACTTC. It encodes CASSPRTDYEQYF. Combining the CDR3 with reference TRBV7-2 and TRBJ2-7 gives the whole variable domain GAGVSQSPSNKVTEKGKDVELRCDPISGHTALYWYRQSLGQGLEFLIYFQGNSAPDKSGLPSDRFSAERTGGSVSTLTIQRTQQEDSAVYLCASSPRTDYEQYFGPGTRLTVT.

The DNA of the CDR3 is TGTGCCAGTAGTATCGACAGTTACAATCAGCCCCAGCATTTT. Translating gives CASSIDSYNQPQHF. The chain links TRBV19 to TRBJ1-5, with TRBD1 as a possible D gene (5 bases). Trimming left V 3 bases short and J 3 bases short, with 9 bases between. The CDR3 runs to 14 residues. Germline V lookup: CDR1 LNHDA, CDR2 SQIVND (reference sequence).